Listed below are T cell receptor beta chains from one sample, sequenced in a study of regulatory T cells in long-lasting Graves disease. From the multiplex PCR reads, TCRdb called clonotypes with MiXCR, one entry per CDR3 protein. The sample lists around 230,000 distinct CDR3 sequences; 15% to 20% were seen once. The sequenced sample was peripheral blood mononuclear cells (PBMCs), obtained at new diagnosis, from a patient treated with antithyroid drugs. The source is a female donor with Graves disease. Each CDR3 is given with its conserved first and last residue. The order of the fields is J gene, V gene, clone size, D gene, CDR3 protein, CDR3 DNA. D genes are given only for firm matches. Clone size appears in some rows only: once, few, many, or a class for an expanded clone.

J: TRBJ2-2; V: TRBV11-2; size: many; D: .; CDR3: CASSLALNTGELFF; DNA: TGTGCCAGCAGTCTTGCCTTGAACACCGGGGAGCTGTTTTTT
J: TRBJ1-1; V: TRBV18; size: once; D: TRBD1; CDR3: CTSSRTAGTGHTEAFF; DNA: TGTACCAGCTCACGGACCGCCGGGACAGGGCATACTGAAGCTTTCTTT
J: TRBJ2-1; V: TRBV6-2/TRBV6-3; size: many; D: .; CDR3: CASRPWVLSYNEQFF; DNA: TGTGCCAGCAGACCCTGGGTGCTAAGCTACAATGAGCAGTTCTTC
J: TRBJ2-1; V: TRBV9; size: .; D: TRBD2; CDR3: CASSVTSGRANEQFF; DNA: TGTGCCAGCAGCGTAACTAGCGGGAGGGCCAATGAGCAGTTCTTC
J: TRBJ2-1; V: TRBV6-1; size: many; D: .; CDR3: CASSERGWDNEQFF; DNA: TGTGCCAGCAGTGAACGGGGGTGGGACAATGAGCAGTTCTTC
J: TRBJ1-1; V: TRBV7-2; size: .; D: TRBD1; CDR3: CASSFTGAIVNTEAFF; DNA: TGTGCCAGCAGCTTCACAGGGGCGATTGTGAACACTGAAGCTTTCTTT
J: TRBJ2-2; V: TRBV7-3; size: .; D: TRBD2; CDR3: CASSYGTSGRAGELFF; DNA: TGTGCCAGCAGCTACGGGACTAGCGGGAGGGCCGGGGAGCTGTTTTTT
J: TRBJ2-7; V: TRBV28; size: many; D: .; CDR3: CASSLLRGEQYF; DNA: TGTGCCAGCAGTCTGCTCAGGGGCGAGCAGTACTTC
J: TRBJ1-6; V: TRBV2; size: many; D: .; CDR3: CASSEDGSPLHF; DNA: TGTGCCAGCAGTGAAGATGGTTCACCCCTCCACTTT
J: TRBJ2-5; V: TRBV3-1; size: many; D: .; CDR3: CASSLFSGGETQYF; DNA: TGTGCCAGCAGCCTCTTCTCAGGGGGGGAGACCCAGTACTTC
J: TRBJ2-7; V: TRBV28; size: few; D: TRBD2; CDR3: CAIGTSGRAGYEQYF; DNA: TGTGCCATTGGGACTAGCGGGAGGGCCGGGTACGAGCAGTACTTC
J: TRBJ2-3; V: TRBV6-5; size: many; D: .; CDR3: CASSYRGFSTDTQYF; DNA: TGTGCCAGCAGTTACAGAGGGTTTAGCACAGATACGCAGTATTTT
J: TRBJ2-1; V: TRBV6-2/TRBV6-3; size: many; D: TRBD2; CDR3: CASSLRSSGRIGNEQFF; DNA: TGTGCCAGCAGCCTACGCTCTAGCGGGAGGATTGGCAATGAGCAGTTCTTC
J: TRBJ1-1; V: TRBV18; size: many; D: TRBD1; CDR3: CASSPLRTGTTEAFF; DNA: TGTGCCAGCTCACCGTTGCGGACAGGGACCACTGAAGCTTTCTTT
J: TRBJ1-2; V: TRBV7-3; size: .; D: .; CDR3: CASSLSLIEANGYTF; DNA: TGTGCCAGCAGTCTCTCCCTCATCGAGGCGAATGGCTACACCTTC
J: TRBJ1-2; V: TRBV19; size: many; D: TRBD1; CDR3: CASSIRGTDGYTF; DNA: TGTGCCAGTAGTATCCGCGGGACAGATGGCTACACCTTC
J: TRBJ2-5; V: TRBV9; size: .; D: .; CDR3: CASSVGVARPQETQYF; DNA: TGTGCCAGCAGCGTAGGAGTAGCCAGGCCCCAAGAGACCCAGTACTTC
J: TRBJ1-1; V: TRBV20-1; size: many; D: TRBD1; CDR3: CTTPGQGFTEAFF; DNA: TGCACAACTCCGGGACAGGGCTTCACTGAAGCTTTCTTT
J: TRBJ1-4; V: TRBV19; size: few; D: TRBD1; CDR3: CASSSAGGWSEKLFF; DNA: TGTGCCAGTAGTTCCGCAGGGGGTTGGAGTGAAAAACTGTTTTTT
J: TRBJ2-5; V: TRBV29-1; size: many; D: .; CDR3: CSVVDSLQETQYF; DNA: TGCAGCGTCGTGGACAGCCTCCAAGAGACCCAGTACTTC
J: TRBJ2-1; V: TRBV7-2; size: many; D: TRBD2; CDR3: CASSFSGGNNEQFF; DNA: TGTGCCAGCAGCTTTAGCGGGGGGAACAATGAGCAGTTCTTC
J: TRBJ2-3; V: TRBV4-1; size: few; D: .; CDR3: CASSQAGLSTDTQYF; DNA: TGCGCCAGCAGCCAAGCGGGACTTAGCACAGATACGCAGTATTTT
J: TRBJ2-1; V: TRBV11-2; size: many; D: TRBD1; CDR3: CASSLGGGTGDEQFF; DNA: TGTGCCAGCAGCTTAGGAGGCGGGACAGGGGATGAGCAGTTCTTC
J: TRBJ2-3; V: TRBV29-1; size: many; D: .; CDR3: CSVDLRQGTDTQYF; DNA: TGCAGCGTTGATCTGCGGCAGGGCACAGATACGCAGTATTTT
J: TRBJ2-4; V: TRBV6-5; size: many; D: .; CDR3: CASSYQVAKNIQYF; DNA: TGTGCCAGCAGTTACCAGGTAGCCAAAAACATTCAGTACTTC
J: TRBJ2-7; V: TRBV18; size: many; D: TRBD1; CDR3: CASSRNQGQGALGEQYF; DNA: TGTGCCAGCTCACGAAACCAAGGACAGGGGGCGCTGGGAGAGCAGTACTTC
J: TRBJ2-1; V: TRBV11-2; size: many; D: .; CDR3: CASSLGGRNEQFF; DNA: TGTGCCAGCAGCTTAGGAGGTAGGAATGAGCAGTTCTTC
J: TRBJ2-1; V: TRBV20-1; size: .; D: TRBD2; CDR3: CSARGLAGRRSYNEQFF; DNA: TGCAGTGCTAGAGGACTAGCGGGAAGGCGGTCCTACAATGAGCAGTTCTTC
J: TRBJ2-3; V: TRBV12-3/TRBV12-4; size: many; D: TRBD2; CDR3: CASSLGIAGADTQYF; DNA: TGTGCCAGCAGTTTAGGCATAGCGGGAGCAGATACGCAGTATTTT
J: TRBJ2-2; V: TRBV7-3; size: many; D: .; CDR3: CASSGAANTGELFF; DNA: TGTGCCAGCAGCGGAGCAGCGAACACCGGGGAGCTGTTTTTT
J: TRBJ2-3; V: TRBV5-1; size: .; D: TRBD2; CDR3: CASSLVSGRAPDTQYF; DNA: TGCGCCAGCAGCTTGGTCAGCGGGAGGGCCCCAGATACGCAGTATTTT
J: TRBJ1-5; V: TRBV28; size: few; D: TRBD1; CDR3: CAIRGGSNQPQHF; DNA: TGTGCCATTAGAGGGGGCAGCAATCAGCCCCAGCATTTT
J: TRBJ2-1; V: TRBV7-2; size: many; D: .; CDR3: CASSIDSRSSDEQFF; DNA: TGTGCCAGCAGCATCGACTCGAGGAGTTCGGATGAGCAGTTCTTC
J: TRBJ1-2; V: TRBV2; size: many; D: TRBD1; CDR3: CASSQDRGVNYGYTF; DNA: TGTGCCAGCAGTCAAGACAGGGGGGTTAACTATGGCTACACCTTC
J: TRBJ2-5; V: TRBV5-4; size: .; D: .; CDR3: CASSLPSGPQETQYF; DNA: TGTGCCAGCAGCTTACCCAGCGGACCCCAAGAGACCCAGTACTTC
J: TRBJ2-2; V: TRBV7-9; size: .; D: .; CDR3: CASSSLSADDVFF; DNA: TGTGCCAGCAGTTCCTTGTCAGCTGATGACGTGTTTTTT
J: TRBJ1-5; V: TRBV14; size: many; D: .; CDR3: CASSQAGDTNQPQHF; DNA: TGTGCCAGCAGCCAAGCTGGGGATACCAATCAGCCCCAGCATTTT
J: TRBJ2-5; V: TRBV2; size: many; D: TRBD2; CDR3: CASSGNPEETQYF; DNA: TGTGCCAGTAGCGGGAACCCCGAGGAGACCCAGTACTTC
J: TRBJ1-2; V: TRBV5-5; size: few; D: .; CDR3: CASSSTGVNDGYTF; DNA: TGTGCCAGCAGCTCAACTGGGGTAAACGATGGCTACACCTTC
J: TRBJ2-2; V: TRBV12-3/TRBV12-4; size: many; D: TRBD1; CDR3: CASTQDRGRSELFF; DNA: TGTGCCAGCACCCAGGACAGGGGGCGATCGGAGCTGTTTTTT
J: TRBJ1-2; V: TRBV6-2/TRBV6-3; size: .; D: .; CDR3: CASSYSMRRHLGYGYTF; DNA: TGTGCCAGCAGTTACTCGATGAGGCGCCATCTGGGGTATGGCTACACCTTC
J: TRBJ1-2; V: TRBV6-2/TRBV6-3; size: many; D: TRBD1; CDR3: CASSKQQGAYGYTF; DNA: TGTGCCAGCAGCAAACAACAGGGGGCGTACGGCTACACCTTC
J: TRBJ2-4; V: TRBV6-2/TRBV6-3; size: many; D: TRBD2; CDR3: CASSGTSGGPKNIQYF; DNA: TGTGCCAGCAGCGGGACTAGCGGGGGTCCTAAAAACATTCAGTACTTC
J: TRBJ2-3; V: TRBV19; size: many; D: .; CDR3: CASSNDGTSDTQYF; DNA: TGTGCCAGTAGTAACGACGGAACATCAGATACGCAGTATTTT
J: TRBJ1-2; V: TRBV6-1; size: many; D: TRBD1; CDR3: CASRLQGYYGYTF; DNA: TGTGCCAGCAGATTACAGGGGTACTATGGCTACACCTTC
J: TRBJ2-5; V: TRBV2; size: many; D: .; CDR3: CASSKGETQYF; DNA: TGTGCCAGCAGTAAGGGTGAGACCCAGTACTTC
J: TRBJ2-1; V: TRBV3-1; size: many; D: .; CDR3: CASSQPRDQNNEQFF; DNA: TGTGCCAGCAGCCAACCCCGGGACCAAAACAATGAGCAGTTCTTC
J: TRBJ2-5; V: TRBV28; size: .; D: TRBD2; CDR3: CASRKTSGKGRETQYF; DNA: TGTGCCAGCAGGAAGACTAGCGGGAAGGGTCGGGAGACCCAGTACTTC
J: TRBJ1-1; V: TRBV18; size: once; D: .; CDR3: CASSPKGGAGTEAFF; DNA: TGTGCCAGCTCACCCAAGGGGGGCGCGGGCACTGAAGCTTTCTTT
J: TRBJ2-1; V: TRBV5-4; size: few; D: TRBD2; CDR3: CASSLAYGRGYNEQFF; DNA: TGTGCCAGCAGCTTGGCCTACGGGAGGGGCTACAATGAGCAGTTCTTC
J: TRBJ1-2; V: TRBV5-6; size: few; D: .; CDR3: CASSLVRMETVHGYTF; DNA: TGTGCCAGCAGCTTGGTTAGGATGGAGACGGTTCATGGCTACACCTTC
J: TRBJ1-6; V: TRBV6-1; size: .; D: .; CDR3: CASSPPGHNSPLHF; DNA: TGTGCCAGCAGCCCCCCAGGGCACAATTCACCCCTCCACTTT
J: TRBJ1-2; V: TRBV30; size: few; D: .; CDR3: CAWSVDGQPYGYTF; DNA: TGTGCCTGGAGTGTAGACGGACAGCCTTATGGCTACACCTTC
J: TRBJ2-2; V: TRBV12-3/TRBV12-4; size: .; D: TRBD2; CDR3: CASSPASGRGSGGELFF; DNA: TGTGCCAGCAGTCCTGCATCCGGGAGGGGGAGTGGCGGGGAGCTGTTTTTT
J: TRBJ2-5; V: TRBV11-3; size: many; D: TRBD1; CDR3: CASSVGQGVVETQYF; DNA: TGTGCCAGCAGCGTGGGACAGGGGGTGGTTGAGACCCAGTACTTC